A single sample is the source of the 10 T cell receptor beta chains below, sequenced in a study of blood T cell repertoires in COVID-19. Profiled with immunoSEQ multiplex PCR; TCRdb holds only in-frame clones, not every one. The table has roughly 220,000 clones, around 80% seen once; the top ten hold about 4%. Material: PBMCs or T cells enriched from blood (not recorded which). These receptors were taken from a man aged 30 to 39 with acute COVID-19.

The genes are TRBV28 and TRBJ1-2, with D unclear. The germline CDR1 and CDR2 sequences are MDHEN and SYDVKM. The CDR3 extends over 12 amino acids. With 6 bases removed from V and 7 bases from J, the gap between germline ends came to 12 bases. CDR3 residues: CASSSIGAGYTF. The CDR3 DNA reads as TGTGCCAGCAGCTCCATAGGAGCTGGCTACACCTTC.

This sequence joins TRBV7-9 and TRBJ1-2; D is ambiguous. V shed 4 bases and J shed 4 bases, with 10 bases lying between them. CDR1 and CDR2 from the germline V gene are SEHNR and FQNEAQ (reference sequence). The length of the CDR3 is 13 residues. CDR3 bases: TGTGCCAGCAGCTCAACAGTAGGCTATGGCTACACCTTC. Translated: CASSSTVGYGYTF.

V is TRBV2 and J is TRBJ1-2, with 9 nucleotides matching TRBD1. The ends lost 6 bases at V and 7 bases at J; junction bases unmatched: 9. Germline V gives CDR1 SNHLY, CDR2 FYNNEI. This CDR3 contains 14 residues. DNA for the CDR3: TGTGCCAGCAGAGAGACAGGGGGAAACGGTGGCTACACCTTC. Its protein is CASRETGGNGGYTF.

This clone was seen a single time. The chain couples TRBV5-1 to TRBJ2-2; 12 bases match TRBD2. The CDR3 runs 18 residues. V dropped 0 bases and J dropped 3; count of bases not matched to a gene: 6. Germline CDR1 SGHRS, CDR2 YFSETQ. CDR3 in DNA: TGCGCCAGCAGCTTGGCTCTAGCGGGGGGGCCCGACACCGGGGAGCTGTTTTTT. As protein: CASSLALAGGPDTGELFF. Based on the CDR3 plus reference TRBV5-1 and TRBJ2-2, the full variable domain is KAGVTQTPRYLIKTRGQQVTLSCSPISGHRSVSWYQQTPGQGLQFLFEYFSETQRNKGNFPGRFSGRQFSNSRSEMNVSTLELGDSALYLCASSLALAGGPDTGELFFGEGSRLTVL.

V is TRBV3-1 (or the pseudogene TRBV3-2) and J is TRBJ1-2, with D perhaps TRBD1 (6 bases). Germline V gene lookup returns CDR1 LGHDT and CDR2 YNNKEL (reference sequence). V gave up 0 bases and J gave up 8 bases, with 16 bases separating them. The CDR3 runs 15 residues. As DNA, the CDR3 is TGTGCCAGCAGCCAAGATGCGGGGGGGGCGGAGGGCTACACCTTC. Protein sequence: CASSQDAGGAEGYTF.

With respect to this clone: A read error is possible here, since a much larger clone lies one base away. Other DNA sequences in this specimen translate into the identical CDR3. J is TRBJ1-2 and V is TRBV5-5; D unresolved. Germline V lookup: CDR1 SGHKS, CDR2 YYEKEE (reference sequence). V shed 0 bases and J shed 1 base, with 4 bases lying between them. The CDR3 length is 13 residues. CDR3 coding DNA: TGTGCCAGCAGCTTGGACAGTAACTATGGCTACACCTTC. Its translation is CASSLDSNYGYTF.

J is TRBJ2-5 and V is TRBV7-2; the D gene is possibly TRBD2 (7 bases). Germline V lookup: CDR1 SGHTA, CDR2 FQGNSA. The CDR3 has 16 amino acids. V was trimmed by 5 bases and J by 1 base, leaving 17 bases between them. CDR3 sequence: CASSPGLGGVQETQYF. DNA of the CDR3: TGTGCCAGCAGCCCCGGACTAGGGGGGGTCCAAGAGACCCAGTACTTC.

The V and J genes are TRBV5-5 and TRBJ1-4; D is unresolved. The length of the CDR3 is 15 residues. Trimming shortened V by 4 bases and J by 1 base, and 11 bases separated the two germline ends. Germline CDR1 and CDR2: SGHKS and YYEKEE (reference sequence). The CDR3 DNA sequence: TGTGCCAGCAGCCGAGGGCCTTTAACTAATGAAAAACTGTTTTTT. It codes for CASSRGPLTNEKLFF.

The chain carries TRBV11-2 and TRBJ1-1; D is perhaps TRBD1 (5 bases). CDR1 is SGHAT, CDR2 FQNNGV, per germline. V lost 7 bases and J 1 base, leaving 10 bases between the germline ends. This CDR3 has 13 amino acids. As DNA, the CDR3 is TGTGCCAGCACCCGAGACAGGAACACTGAAGCTTTCTTT. Its translation: CASTRDRNTEAFF.

The chain is built from TRBV18 and TRBJ1-1; 11 bases are a match to TRBD1. The CDR3 consists of 15 residues. Germline V gene sequence: CDR1 KGHSH, CDR2 LQKENI. V trimming: 3 bases; J trimming: 5 bases; junction bases outside the gene matches: 5. The CDR3 DNA follows: TGTGCCAGCTCACCCTCCGGGACAGGGGGAACTGAAGCTTTCTTT. Protein sequence: CASSPSGTGGTEAFF.